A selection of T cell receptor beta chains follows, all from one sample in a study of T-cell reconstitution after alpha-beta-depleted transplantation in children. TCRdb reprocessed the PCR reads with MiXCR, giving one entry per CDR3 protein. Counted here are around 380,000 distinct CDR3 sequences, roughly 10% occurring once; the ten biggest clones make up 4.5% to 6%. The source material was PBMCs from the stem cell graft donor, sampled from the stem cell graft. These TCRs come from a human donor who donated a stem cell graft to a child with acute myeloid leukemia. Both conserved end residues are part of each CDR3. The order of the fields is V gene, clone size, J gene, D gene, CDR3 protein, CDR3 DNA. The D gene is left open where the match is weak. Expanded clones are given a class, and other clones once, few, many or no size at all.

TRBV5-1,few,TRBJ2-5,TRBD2,CASSETSGEETQYF,TGCGCCAGCAGCGAAACTAGCGGGGAAGAGACCCAGTACTTC
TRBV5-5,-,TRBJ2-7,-,CASSFDFSYEQYF,TGTGCCAGCAGCTTCGACTTCTCCTACGAGCAGTACTTC
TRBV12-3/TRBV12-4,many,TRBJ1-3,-,CASSLDGNTIYF,TGTGCCAGCAGTTTAGACGGAAACACCATATATTTT
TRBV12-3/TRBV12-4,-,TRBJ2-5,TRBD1,CASSLLAGGARETQYF,TGTGCCAGCAGTTTACTGGCAGGGGGCGCGAGGGAGACCCAGTACTTC
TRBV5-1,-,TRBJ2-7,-,CASSTGTVTGEQYF,TGCGCCAGCAGCACTGGGACGGTGACTGGCGAGCAGTACTTC
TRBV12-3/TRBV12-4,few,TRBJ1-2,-,CASSLGMNYGYTF,TGTGCCAGCAGTTTGGGGATGAACTATGGCTACACCTTC
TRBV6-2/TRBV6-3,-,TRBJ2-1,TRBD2,CASGTPSGFYNEQFF,TGTGCCAGCGGGACCCCTAGCGGGTTCTACAATGAGCAGTTCTTC
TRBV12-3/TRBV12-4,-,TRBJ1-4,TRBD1,CASSQGQGGGKLFF,TGTGCCAGCAGCCAGGGACAGGGAGGTGGAAAACTGTTTTTT
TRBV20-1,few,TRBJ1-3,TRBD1,CSARQGAITGNTIYF,TGCAGTGCGAGACAGGGGGCGATTACTGGAAACACCATATATTTT
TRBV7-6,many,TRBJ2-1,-,CASSATRDHEQFF,TGTGCCAGCAGCGCGACCCGAGACCATGAGCAGTTCTTC
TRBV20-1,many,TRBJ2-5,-,CSARHKSEGETQYF,TGCAGTGCTAGACACAAGTCGGAGGGAGAGACCCAGTACTTC
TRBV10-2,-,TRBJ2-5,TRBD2,CASTARLADQETQYF,TGCGCCAGCACCGCTCGACTAGCGGATCAAGAGACCCAGTACTTC
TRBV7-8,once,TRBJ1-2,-,CASSLEGGGAINYGYTF,TGTGCCAGCAGCTTAGAAGGCGGGGGGGCGATTAACTATGGCTACACCTTC
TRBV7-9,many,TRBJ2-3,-,CASSLGRRERTDTQYF,TGTGCCAGCAGCTTAGGAAGACGGGAGCGCACAGATACGCAGTATTTT
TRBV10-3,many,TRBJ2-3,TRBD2,CAISNQAGDTDTQYF,TGTGCCATCAGCAACCAAGCGGGGGACACAGATACGCAGTATTTT
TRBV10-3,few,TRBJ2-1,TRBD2,CAIKLAGSANEQFF,TGTGCCATCAAACTAGCGGGATCCGCCAATGAGCAGTTCTTC
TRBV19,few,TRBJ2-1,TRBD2,CASSSGGILLF,TGTGCCAGTAGTAGCGGGGGGATTCTTCTCTTC
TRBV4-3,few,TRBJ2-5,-,CASSGGPRETQYF,TGCGCCAGCAGCGGGGGGCCCCGAGAGACCCAGTACTTC
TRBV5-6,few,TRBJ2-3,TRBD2,CASSAPTGLDDADTQYF,TGTGCCAGCAGCGCACCGACGGGACTAGACGACGCAGATACGCAGTATTTT
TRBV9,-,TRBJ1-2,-,CASSVAGPGQDGYTF,TGTGCCAGCAGCGTAGCGGGTCCAGGGCAGGATGGCTACACCTTC
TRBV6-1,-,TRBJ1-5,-,CASSPGGGGRGPQHF,TGTGCCAGCAGCCCGGGAGGGGGGGGAAGAGGGCCCCAGCATTTT
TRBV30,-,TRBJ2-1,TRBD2,CAWVPGGPNEQFF,TGTGCCTGGGTACCGGGAGGGCCGAATGAGCAGTTCTTC
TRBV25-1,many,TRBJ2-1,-,CASSENTDYNEQFF,TGTGCCAGCAGTGAAAACACAGACTACAATGAGCAGTTCTTC
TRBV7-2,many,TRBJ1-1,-,CASRGQLNTEAFF,TGTGCCAGCAGGGGACAATTGAACACTGAAGCTTTCTTT
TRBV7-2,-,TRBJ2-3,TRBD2,CASSLGMGGLDTQYF,TGTGCCAGCAGCTTGGGTATGGGGGGGTTGGATACGCAGTATTTT
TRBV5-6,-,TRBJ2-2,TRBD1,CASSQGQGNTGELFF,TGTGCCAGCAGCCAAGGACAGGGTAACACCGGGGAGCTGTTTTTT
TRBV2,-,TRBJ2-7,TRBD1,CASSVGTAVSYEQYF,TGTGCCAGCAGTGTTGGGACAGCGGTCTCCTACGAGCAGTACTTC
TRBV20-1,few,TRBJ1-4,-,CSARASGRTHEKLFF,TGCAGTGCTAGAGCTTCGGGACGGACTCATGAAAAACTGTTTTTT
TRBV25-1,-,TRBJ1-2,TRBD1,CASSQGQGEYGYTF,TGTGCCAGCTCACAGGGACAGGGTGAATATGGCTACACCTTC
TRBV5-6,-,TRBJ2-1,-,CASSLDLALAEQFF,TGTGCCAGCAGCTTGGATCTAGCTCTAGCTGAGCAGTTCTTC
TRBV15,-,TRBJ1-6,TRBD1,CATSRATGGGSPLHF,TGTGCCACCAGCAGAGCTACAGGGGGCGGTTCACCCCTCCACTTT
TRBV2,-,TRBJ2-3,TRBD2,CAICLRSPGLAGSTTQYF,TGTGCCATCTGTTTAAGGTCTCCGGGACTAGCGGGATCCACTACGCAGTATTTT
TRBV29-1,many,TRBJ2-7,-,CSVEIRGSSYEQYF,TGCAGCGTTGAAATAAGGGGGAGCTCCTACGAGCAGTACTTC
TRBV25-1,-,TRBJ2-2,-,CASSESRRNTGELFF,TGTGCCAGCAGTGAATCGCGCAGAAACACCGGGGAGCTGTTTTTT
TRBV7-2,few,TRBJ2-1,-,CASSLAGTGAIHNEQFF,TGTGCCAGCAGCTTAGCGGGCACGGGAGCCATTCACAATGAGCAGTTCTTC
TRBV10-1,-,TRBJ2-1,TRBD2,CASNDGAASGGNEQFF,TGCGCCAGCAACGACGGTGCGGCTAGCGGGGGCAATGAGCAGTTCTTC
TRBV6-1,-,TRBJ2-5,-,CASTLASSGETQYF,TGTGCCAGCACCCTAGCAAGTAGTGGTGAGACCCAGTACTTC
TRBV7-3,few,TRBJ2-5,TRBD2,CASSLRTSGRVMRARETQYF,TGTGCCAGCAGCCTAAGGACTAGCGGGAGGGTGATGAGGGCGCGGGAGACCCAGTACTTC
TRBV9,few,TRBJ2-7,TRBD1,CASSVTGQGSYEQYF,TGTGCCAGCAGCGTAACCGGACAGGGTTCCTACGAGCAGTACTTC
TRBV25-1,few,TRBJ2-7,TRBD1,CASSETGTGGEVFGSHYEQYF,TGTGCCAGCAGTGAAACCGGGACAGGGGGCGAAGTTTTTGGGTCTCACTACGAGCAGTACTTC
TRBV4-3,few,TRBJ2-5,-,CASSPAALRETQYF,TGCGCCAGCAGCCCCGCCGCGTTAAGGGAGACCCAGTACTTC
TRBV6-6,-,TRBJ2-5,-,CASSRLEQETQYF,TGTGCCAGCAGCCGACTCGAGCAAGAGACCCAGTACTTC
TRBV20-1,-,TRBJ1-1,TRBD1,CSASWTGRKNTEAFF,TGCAGTGCTAGCTGGACAGGGCGAAAAAACACTGAAGCTTTCTTT
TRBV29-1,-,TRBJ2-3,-,CSVEAGLGTDTQYF,TGCAGCGTTGAAGCAGGGTTAGGTACAGATACGCAGTATTTT
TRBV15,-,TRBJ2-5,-,CATGVSQETQYF,TGTGCCACCGGGGTCAGTCAAGAGACCCAGTACTTC
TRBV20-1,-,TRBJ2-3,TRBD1,CSASSGRGLGTQYF,TGCAGTGCTAGCTCGGGCAGGGGGCTAGGTACGCAGTATTTT
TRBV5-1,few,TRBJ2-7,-,CASSFSAGIYYEQYF,TGCGCCAGCAGCTTTAGCGCGGGGATTTACTACGAGCAGTACTTC
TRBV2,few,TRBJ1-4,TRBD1,CASKERTGNEKLFF,TGTGCCAGCAAAGAACGGACAGGAAATGAAAAACTGTTTTTT
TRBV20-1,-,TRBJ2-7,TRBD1,CSARPLGQGNYEQYF,TGCAGTGCTAGACCCTTGGGACAGGGGAACTACGAGCAGTACTTC
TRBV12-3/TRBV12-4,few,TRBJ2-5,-,CASSFGIKETQYF,TGTGCCAGCAGTTTTGGCATCAAAGAGACCCAGTACTTC
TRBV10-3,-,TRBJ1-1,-,CAISESGSAEAFF,TGTGCCATCAGTGAGTCGGGTAGTGCTGAAGCTTTCTTT
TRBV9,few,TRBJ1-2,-,CASSVARNYGYTF,TGTGCCAGCAGCGTAGCCAGGAACTATGGCTACACCTTC
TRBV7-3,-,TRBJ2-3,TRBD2,CASSLLAGTSDTQYF,TGTGCCAGCAGCTTGCTAGCGGGGACCTCAGATACGCAGTATTTT
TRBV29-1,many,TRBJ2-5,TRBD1,CSVGQGKRETQYF,TGCAGCGTTGGACAGGGGAAGAGGGAGACCCAGTACTTC
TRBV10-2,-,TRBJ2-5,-,CASSVPPRQETQYF,TGCGCCAGCAGTGTTCCCCCTCGGCAAGAGACCCAGTACTTC
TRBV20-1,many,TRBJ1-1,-,CSAREGTEAFF,TGCAGTGCCCGAGAGGGCACTGAAGCTTTCTTT
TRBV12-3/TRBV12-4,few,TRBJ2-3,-,CASSQGTSWTDTQYF,TGTGCCAGCAGCCAAGGGACTTCTTGGACAGATACGCAGTATTTT
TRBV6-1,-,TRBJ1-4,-,CASTRRDTSEKLFF,TGTGCCAGCACACGCCGGGACACCAGTGAAAAACTGTTTTTT
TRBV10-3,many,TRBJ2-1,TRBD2,CAISESTSGSYNEQFF,TGTGCCATCAGTGAGTCCACTAGCGGCTCCTACAATGAGCAGTTCTTC